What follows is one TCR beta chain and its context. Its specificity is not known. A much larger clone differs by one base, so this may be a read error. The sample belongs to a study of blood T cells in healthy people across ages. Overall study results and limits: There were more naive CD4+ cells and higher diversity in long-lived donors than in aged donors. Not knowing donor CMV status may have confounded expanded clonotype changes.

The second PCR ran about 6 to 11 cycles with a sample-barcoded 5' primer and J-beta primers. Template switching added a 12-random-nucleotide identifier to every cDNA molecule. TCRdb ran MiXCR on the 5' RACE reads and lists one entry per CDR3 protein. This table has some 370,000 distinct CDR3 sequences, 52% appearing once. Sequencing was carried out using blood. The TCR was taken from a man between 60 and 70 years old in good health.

CDR3 amino acids: CASSSTVYSYTF. The CDR3 coding sequence is TGTGCCAGCAGTTCCACAGTCTATAGCTACACCTTC. The rearrangement links TRBV28 to TRBJ1-2; D uncertain. Germline loops: CDR1 MDHEN, CDR2 SYDVKM. The CDR3 is 12 residues long.